Presented here are 15 T cell receptor beta chains from one specimen sequenced in a study of blood T cell repertoires in COVID-19. TCRdb's table, derived via immunoSEQ multiplex PCR, lists solely in-frame clones and lacks some. The sample shows about 46,000 clones, 85% to 90% of them seen only once. Sample: peripheral blood. These TCRs come from an elderly man with active COVID-19.

The rearrangement joins TRBV9 to TRBJ2-5; the match to TRBD2 covers 7 bases. Germline V gene lookup returns CDR1 SGDLS and CDR2 YYNGEE. J lost 2 bases, V lost 4 bases, and 11 bases had no gene match. The CDR3 runs to 16 residues. CDR3 coding DNA: TGTGCCAGCAGCCCTCGACTGGGGGGGAGTCAAGAGACCCAGTACTTC. Protein sequence: CASSPRLGGSQETQYF.

The V and J genes are TRBV19 and TRBJ1-1; D unresolved. CDR3 length: 14 residues. In germline, CDR1 is LNHDA, CDR2 SQIVND (reference sequence). With 7 bases removed from V and 1 base from J, the gap between germline ends came to 13 bases. Written as DNA, the CDR3 is TGTGCCAGTAATGCTGCGGGAACGAACACTGAAGCTTTCTTT. This sequence encodes CASNAAGTNTEAFF. Full variable domain (missing parts from reference TRBV19 and TRBJ1-1): DGGITQSPKYLFRKEGQNVTLSCEQNLNHDAMYWYRQDPGQGLRLIYYSQIVNDFQKGDIAEGYSVSREKKESFPLTVTSAQKNPTAFYLCASNAAGTNTEAFFGQGTRLTVV.

Only a few counts were recorded for this clone. This chain's CDR3 is CASTPTRASSNQPQHF. The CDR3 coding sequence is TGTGCCAGTACTCCCACTCGAGCTTCTTCGAATCAGCCCCAGCATTTT. V usage is TRBV19 and J usage is TRBJ1-5; D unclear. The CDR3 consists of 16 residues. V was clipped by 7 bases and J by 4 bases, with 20 bases between them. CDR1 is LNHDA and CDR2 is SQIVND in the germline V gene (reference sequence).

The chain joins TRBV24-1 to TRBJ2-7; D remains ambiguous. The germline V and J ends were trimmed by 2 bases and 3 bases, with 4 bases remaining between them. The CDR3 totals 12 residues. Germline values: CDR1 KGHDR, CDR2 SFDVKD. The CDR3 region is CATSDSSYEQYF. In DNA form, the CDR3 reads TGTGCCACCAGTGATTCCAGCTACGAGCAGTACTTC.

The rearrangement uses TRBV18 and TRBJ2-1; D might be TRBD1 (6 bases). This CDR3 has 13 amino acids. The germline V gene has CDR1 KGHSH and CDR2 LQKENI. Deletions cut 4 bases from V and 3 bases from J, with 7 bases between. The CDR3 spells CASSRTDYNEQFF. CDR3 bases: TGTGCCAGCTCACGGACAGACTACAATGAGCAGTTCTTC.

The genes are TRBV30 and TRBJ2-7; 12 bases align to TRBD1. The germline gives CDR1 GTSNPN, CDR2 SVGIG (reference sequence). The CDR3 totals 12 residues. V dropped 5 bases and J dropped 6; count of bases not matched to a gene: 2. As DNA, the CDR3 is TGTGCCTGGGGGGACAGGGGGCGCGAGCAGTACTTC. Translation gives CAWGDRGREQYF.

A few counts support this clone. This chain uses TRBV28 with TRBJ1-5; 8 nucleotides match TRBD1. The CDR3 loop spans 14 amino acids. CDR1 and CDR2 (germline): MDHEN, SYDVKM. V was pared by 4 bases and J by 5 bases, with 4 bases of the junction left unmatched. The chain's CDR3 is CASSWGQVDQPQHF. The CDR3 bases are TGTGCCAGCAGTTGGGGACAGGTCGATCAGCCCCAGCATTTT. Drawing the rest from reference TRBV28 and TRBJ1-5, the complete variable domain is DVKVTQSSRYLVKRTGEKVFLECVQDMDHENMFWYRQDPGLGLRLIYFSYDVKMKEKGDIPEGYSVSREKKERFSLILESASTNQTSMYLCASSWGQVDQPQHFGDGTRLSIL.

CDR3 loop: CASSESPLADYEQYF. The CDR3 DNA reads as TGTGCCAGCAGTGAAAGTCCACTAGCGGACTACGAGCAGTACTTC. The genes are TRBV25-1 and TRBJ2-7; 8 bases match TRBD2. This CDR3 has 15 amino acids. The junction had 6 bases not matched to a gene; V was cut back by 2 bases and J by 3 bases. Germline V CDR1 and CDR2: MGHDK, SYGVNS.

With respect to this clone: An end of the junction does not agree with germline; a read error may underlie this. CDR3 sequence reads: CASSLGGGIQEDF. DNA for the CDR3: TGCGCCAGCAGCTTGGGGGGTGGCATCCAGGAGGACTTC. The chain couples TRBV5-1 to TRBJ2-7; D may be TRBD2 (5 bases). Germline V gives CDR1 SGHRS, CDR2 YFSETQ. The CDR3 contains 13 residues.

The chain uses TRBV6-2 or TRBV6-3 and TRBJ1-1; 8 nucleotides line up with TRBD1. Losses at the gene ends were 2 bases for V and 5 bases for J; bases not matched to a gene: 7. CDR1 and CDR2 (germline): MNHEY, SVGEGT. CDR3 length: 15 amino acids. Here the CDR3 reads CASSYDAGGWTEAFF. CDR3 in DNA: TGTGCCAGCAGTTACGACGCAGGGGGCTGGACTGAAGCTTTCTTT.

The V call is TRBV28, the J call TRBJ2-2; 7 positions match TRBD1. V shed 11 bases, J shed 0 bases, and the junction held 6 bases outside the gene matches. Per germline, CDR1 MDHEN and CDR2 SYDVKM. This CDR3 has 14 residues. As DNA, the CDR3 is TGTGCCGGTTCTCAGGGGGCGAACACCGGGGAGCTGTTTTTT. Translating gives CAGSQGANTGELFF.

This sequence joins TRBV11-2 and TRBJ2-7, with TRBD1 identical over 9 bases. Trimming at V came to 8 bases and at J to 3 bases, leaving 11 bases not matched to a gene. CDR1 is SGHAT and CDR2 is FQNNGV in the germline V gene. The CDR3 is 15 residues long. The CDR3 loop reads CASRSSRTGVYEQYF. The CDR3 DNA reads TGTGCCAGCCGGAGTAGCAGGACAGGGGTCTACGAGCAGTACTTC.

The chain carries TRBV6-2 or TRBV6-3 and TRBJ2-7; possible D gene TRBD1, 7 bases. The CDR3 sequence is 15 residues long. Per the germline V gene, CDR1 is MNHEY and CDR2 is SVGEGT. V was shortened by 6 bases and J by 3 bases, with 18 bases between the two germline ends. The CDR3 loop is CASSPRGQGGYEQYF. The CDR3 coding sequence is TGTGCCAGCAGCCCGAGGGGGCAGGGGGGCTACGAGCAGTACTTC.

This chain links TRBV5-1 with TRBJ2-7; D not resolved. The CDR3 is 15 amino acids. With 4 bases removed from V and 2 bases from J, the gap between germline ends came to 16 bases. The germline V gene encodes CDR1 SGHRS and CDR2 YFSETQ. The CDR3 spells CASSPDIVSPYEQYF. For the CDR3, the DNA is TGCGCCAGCAGCCCTGACATCGTAAGCCCCTACGAGCAGTACTTC.

By share, this clone counts as medium-sized (0.01 to 0.1%). The chain combines TRBV11-2 with TRBJ2-7, with 7 bases matching TRBD1. V trimming: 3 bases; J trimming: 1 base; junction bases outside the gene matches: 3. Germline V gene lookup returns CDR1 SGHAT and CDR2 FQNNGV. The CDR3 extends over 14 amino acids. DNA of the CDR3: TGTGCCAGCAGCTTGGGACAGCATTCCTACGAGCAGTACTTC. Its translation is CASSLGQHSYEQYF.